This T cell receptor beta chain was sequenced during a study of identical twins. In TCRdb, the 5' RACE reads were re-called with MiXCR into one record per CDR3 protein. The data show 450,000 to 500,000 distinct CDR3 sequences, with roughly an eighth seen just once and 0.8% to 1% held by the top ten. This CDR3 is built from 15 residues. Germline V gene data show CDR1 as SGHTA and CDR2 as FQGNSA. The V and J ends lost 3 bases and 4 bases respectively, with 12 bases between them. These data were also filed under a second study, of yellow fever vaccine responses in identical twins.

The TCR comes from a woman under 30 in good health. This rearrangement joins TRBV7-2 to TRBJ2-2; the D gene is possibly TRBD2 (6 bases). The sample consisted of CD4+ T cells sorted from blood. The chain's CDR3 is CASSLERVVTGELFF. CDR3 coding DNA: TGTGCCAGCAGCTTGGAGCGGGTAGTCACCGGGGAGCTGTTTTTT. The full variable domain, its missing parts supplied by reference TRBV7-2 and TRBJ2-2, is GAGVSQSPSNKVTEKGKDVELRCDPISGHTALYWYRQSLGQGLEFLIYFQGNSAPDKSGLPSDRFSAERTGGSVSTLTIQRTQQEDSAVYLCASSLERVVTGELFFGEGSRLTVL.